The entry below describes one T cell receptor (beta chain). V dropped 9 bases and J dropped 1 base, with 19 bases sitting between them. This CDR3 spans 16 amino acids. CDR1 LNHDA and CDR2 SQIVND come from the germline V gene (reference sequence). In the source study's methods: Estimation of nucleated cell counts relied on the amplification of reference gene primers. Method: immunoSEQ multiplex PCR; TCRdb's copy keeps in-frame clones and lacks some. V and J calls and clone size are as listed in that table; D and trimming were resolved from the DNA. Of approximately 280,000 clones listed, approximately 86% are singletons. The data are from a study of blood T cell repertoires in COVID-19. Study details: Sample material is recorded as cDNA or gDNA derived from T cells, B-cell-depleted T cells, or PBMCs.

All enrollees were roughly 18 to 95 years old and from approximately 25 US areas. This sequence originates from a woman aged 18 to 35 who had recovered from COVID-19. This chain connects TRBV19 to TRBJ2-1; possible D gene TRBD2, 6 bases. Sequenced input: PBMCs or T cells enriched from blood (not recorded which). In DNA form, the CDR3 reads TGTGCCAGCCATTCTGGAGGGCCTTTATCCTACAATGAGCAGTTCTTC. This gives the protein CASHSGGPLSYNEQFF.